Listed below are T cell receptor beta chains from one sample, sequenced in a study of shared clonotypes between healthy human individuals. The repertoire was sequenced with immunoSEQ multiplex PCR; TCRdb's copy has only in-frame clones and lacks some. The data show hundreds of thousands of clones, with 80% to 95% seen just once and more than 20% held by the top ten. Sequenced sample: naive CD8+ T cells sorted from blood. Receptor source: a young man in good health. Both conserved end residues are part of each CDR3. The D gene is left open where the match is weak. The size of a clone is reported for some rows only, either as once, few or many, or as a class for expanded clones.

d_gene	j_gene	v_gene	abundance	CDR3aa	CDR3nt
.	TRBJ2-5	TRBV28	once	CASSTSPHSMGGTQYF	TGTGCCAGCAGTACTAGTCCCCATAGCATGGGAGGGACCCAGTACTTC
TRBD1	TRBJ2-7	TRBV5-1	.	CASRARGLHEQYF	TGCGCCAGCAGAGCCAGGGGGCTCCACGAGCAGTACTTC
TRBD2	TRBJ2-1	TRBV4-3	.	CASTRLAGTFGEQFF	TGCGCCAGCACACGACTAGCGGGAACATTCGGCGAGCAGTTCTTC
.	TRBJ2-6	TRBV12-2	.	CASRWVDTQSRANVLTF	TGTGCAAGTCGCTGGGTCGACACACAAAGTCGGGCCAACGTCCTGACTTTC
TRBD2	TRBJ2-7	TRBV7-9	.	CASSLGDGGRAVFPYEQYF	TGTGCCAGCAGCTTAGGGGACGGCGGGAGGGCCGTTTTTCCCTACGAGCAGTACTTC
TRBD2	TRBJ2-2	TRBV6-1	.	CASSEARRLAGAGELFF	TGTGCCAGCAGTGAAGCTAGGAGACTAGCGGGAGCCGGGGAGCTGTTTTTT
TRBD1	TRBJ2-2	TRBV7-9	.	CASSLDRASGELFF	TGTGCCAGCAGCTTGGACAGGGCGAGCGGGGAGCTGTTTTTT
.	TRBJ1-1	TRBV10-3	.	CAISESNLYIHTEAFF	TGTGCCATCAGTGAGTCGAATCTTTACATTCACACTGAAGCTTTCTTT
.	TRBJ1-4	TRBV25-1	.	CASKSGYNEKLFF	TGTGCCAGCAAGTCGGGGTATAATGAAAAACTGTTTTTT
TRBD1	TRBJ1-5	TRBV19	.	CASSIYGPDRGFFQPQHF	TGTGCCAGTAGTATATATGGACCGGACAGGGGTTTTTTTCAGCCCCAGCATTTT
TRBD2	TRBJ2-2	TRBV4-1	.	CASSQPTSGIYTGELFF	TGCGCCAGCAGCCAACCCACTAGCGGGATATACACCGGGGAGCTGTTTTTT
TRBD2	TRBJ2-7	TRBV19	.	CASREREAGEQYF	TGTGCCAGTCGGGAGCGGGAGGCTGGCGAGCAGTACTTC
.	TRBJ2-7	TRBV7-9	.	CASSGGTYEQYF	TGTGCCAGCAGCGGGGGGACCTACGAGCAGTACTTC
.	TRBJ1-2	TRBV6-5	.	CASSYGAGGYTF	TGTGCCAGCAGTTACGGCGCCGGGGGCTACACCTTC
TRBD1	TRBJ2-7	TRBV27	.	CASSFGQGGYEQYF	TGTGCCAGCAGTTTCGGACAGGGGGGTTACGAGCAGTACTTC
.	TRBJ2-5	TRBV29-1	.	CSVDSRDFLQETQYF	TGCAGCGTTGATTCTAGGGACTTTCTCCAAGAGACCCAGTACTTC
TRBD1	TRBJ2-7	TRBV7-3	.	CASSSGTGGYEQYF	TGTGCCAGCAGCTCCGGGACAGGGGGTTACGAGCAGTACTTC
TRBD1	TRBJ2-7	TRBV13	once	CASSSGQGGHSYEQYF	TGTGCCAGCAGCTCGGGACAGGGTGGGCACTCCTACGAGCAGTACTTC
.	TRBJ1-4	TRBV4-1	.	CASSHVGGYAANEKLFF	TGCGCCAGCAGCCACGTTGGCGGGTACGCGGCTAATGAAAAACTGTTTTTT
.	TRBJ2-3	TRBV14	.	CASSQELAATDTQYF	TGTGCCAGCAGCCAAGAACTAGCAGCCACAGATACGCAGTATTTT
.	TRBJ2-3	TRBV9	.	CASSDGTSDTQYF	TGTGCCAGCAGCGACGGTACGTCAGATACGCAGTATTTT
.	TRBJ2-7	TRBV29-1	once	CSVERESSYEQYF	TGCAGCGTTGAACGGGAGAGCTCCTACGAGCAGTACTTC
.	TRBJ1-1	TRBV2	.	CASDLLYSEAFF	TGTGCCAGCGACCTCCTATACTCTGAAGCTTTCTTT
.	TRBJ2-7	TRBV10-3	.	CATLPTGNQPSTKQYF	TGTGCCACACTTCCAACGGGGAACCAGCCGTCTACGAAGCAGTACTTC
.	TRBJ2-7	TRBV10-1	.	CASSETGYEQYF	TGCGCCAGCAGTGAGACTGGCTACGAGCAGTACTTC
.	TRBJ2-2	TRBV5-6	.	CASSSEDWVSGELFF	TGTGCCAGCAGCTCCGAGGACTGGGTGTCCGGGGAGCTGTTTTTT
.	TRBJ1-2	TRBV6-5	.	CASSYTGAGIGYGYTF	TGTGCCAGCAGTTATACGGGGGCCGGGATCGGCTATGGCTACACCTTC
TRBD1	TRBJ1-3	TRBV9	.	CASSEDRGPGNTIYF	TGTGCCAGCAGCGAGGACAGGGGGCCTGGAAACACCATATATTTT
TRBD1	TRBJ2-3	TRBV7-6	.	CASSPGTAGTDTQYF	TGTGCCAGCAGCCCGGGGACAGCTGGCACAGATACGCAGTATTTT
.	TRBJ2-7	TRBV2	.	CASSEGGSPSYEQYF	TGTGCCAGCAGTGAAGGTGGGAGTCCCTCCTACGAGCAGTACTTC
.	TRBJ2-7	TRBV27	.	CASSKGTREQYF	TGTGCCAGCAGTAAGGGGACAAGGGAGCAGTACTTC
TRBD1	TRBJ2-3	TRBV10-1	.	CASSDPSGQGADTQYF	TGCGCCAGCAGTGACCCCTCCGGGCAGGGGGCTGATACGCAGTATTTT
TRBD2	TRBJ2-2	TRBV2	.	CARSGTSYTGELFF	TGTGCCAGGTCCGGGACTAGCTACACCGGGGAGCTGTTTTTT
.	TRBJ1-3	TRBV11-2	.	CASSRDDAIYF	TGTGCCAGCAGCCGGGACGATGCCATATATTTT
.	TRBJ2-1	TRBV9	.	CASGRGNEQFF	TGTGCCAGCGGGCGAGGCAATGAGCAGTTCTTC
.	TRBJ2-7	TRBV6-1	.	CASSEVARREQYF	TGTGCCAGCAGTGAAGTGGCTCGGCGGGAGCAGTACTTC
.	TRBJ2-1	TRBV6-5	.	CASSPLGVNEQFF	TGTGCGTCAAGTCCCCTAGGCGTCAATGAGCAGTTCTTC
.	TRBJ1-2	TRBV10-2	once	CASSELGSTGYGYTF	TGCGCCAGCAGTGAGTTGGGATCAACTGGCTATGGCTACACCTTC
.	TRBJ2-3	TRBV7-9	.	CASSPLRAGITDTQYF	TGTGCCAGCAGCCCATTGCGAGCGGGTATTACGGATACGCAGTATTTT
TRBD1	TRBJ2-3	TRBV10-2	once	CASRKTGSTDTQYF	TGCGCCAGCAGGAAGACAGGGAGCACAGATACGCAGTATTTT
.	TRBJ2-7	TRBV27	.	CASSPGVYEQYF	TGTGCCAGCAGTCCAGGGGTCTACGAGCAGTACTTC
.	TRBJ2-5	TRBV7-8	.	CASSLITGTETQYF	TGTGCCAGCAGCTTGATTACAGGGACTGAGACCCAGTACTTC
TRBD2	TRBJ2-7	TRBV7-2	.	CASSLGLAVEQYF	TGTGCCAGCAGCTTGGGACTAGCGGTCGAGCAGTACTTC